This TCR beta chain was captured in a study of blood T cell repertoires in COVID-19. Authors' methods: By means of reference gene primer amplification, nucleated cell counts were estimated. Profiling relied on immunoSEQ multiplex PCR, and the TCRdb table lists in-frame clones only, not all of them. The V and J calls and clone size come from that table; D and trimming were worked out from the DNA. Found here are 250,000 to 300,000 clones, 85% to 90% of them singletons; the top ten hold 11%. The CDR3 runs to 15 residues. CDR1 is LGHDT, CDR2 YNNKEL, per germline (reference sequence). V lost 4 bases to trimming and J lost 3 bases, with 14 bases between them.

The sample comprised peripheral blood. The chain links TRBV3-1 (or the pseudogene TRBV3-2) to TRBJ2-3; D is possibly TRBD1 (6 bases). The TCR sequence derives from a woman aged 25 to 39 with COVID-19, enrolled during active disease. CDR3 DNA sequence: TGTGCCAGCAGCCCGTACCGGGACACAACAGATACGCAGTATTTT. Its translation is CASSPYRDTTDTQYF.